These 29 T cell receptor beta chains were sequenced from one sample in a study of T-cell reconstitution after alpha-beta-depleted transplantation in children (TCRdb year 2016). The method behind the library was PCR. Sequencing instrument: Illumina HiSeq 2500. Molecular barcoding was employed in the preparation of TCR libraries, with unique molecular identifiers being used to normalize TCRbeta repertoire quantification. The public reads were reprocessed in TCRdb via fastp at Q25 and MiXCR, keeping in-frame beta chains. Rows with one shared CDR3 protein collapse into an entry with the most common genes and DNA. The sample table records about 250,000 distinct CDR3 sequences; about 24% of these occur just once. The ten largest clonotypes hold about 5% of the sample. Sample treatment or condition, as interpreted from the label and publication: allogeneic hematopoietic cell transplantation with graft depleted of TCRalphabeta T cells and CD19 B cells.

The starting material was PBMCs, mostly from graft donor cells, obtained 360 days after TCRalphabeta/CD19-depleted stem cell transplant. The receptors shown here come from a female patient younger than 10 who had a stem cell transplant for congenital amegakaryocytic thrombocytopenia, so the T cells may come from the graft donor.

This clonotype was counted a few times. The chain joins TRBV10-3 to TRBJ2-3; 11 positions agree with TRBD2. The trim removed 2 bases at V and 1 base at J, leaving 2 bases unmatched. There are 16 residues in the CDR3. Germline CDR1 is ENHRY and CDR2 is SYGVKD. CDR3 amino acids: CAISEIAGGRTDTQYF. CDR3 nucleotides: TGTGCCATCAGTGAGATAGCGGGGGGGCGCACAGATACGCAGTATTTT.

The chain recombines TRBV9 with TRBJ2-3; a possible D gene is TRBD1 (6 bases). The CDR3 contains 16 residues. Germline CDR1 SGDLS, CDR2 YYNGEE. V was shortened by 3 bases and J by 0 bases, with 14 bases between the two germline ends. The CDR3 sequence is CASSAGTTPSTDTQYF. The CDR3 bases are TGTGCCAGCAGCGCCGGGACAACCCCTAGCACAGATACGCAGTATTTT. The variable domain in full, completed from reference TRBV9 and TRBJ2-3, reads DSGVTQTPKHLITATGQRVTLRCSPRSGDLSVYWYQQSLDQGLQFLIQYYNGEERAKGNILERFSAQQFPDLHSELNLSSLELGDSALYFCASSAGTTPSTDTQYFGPGTRLTVL.

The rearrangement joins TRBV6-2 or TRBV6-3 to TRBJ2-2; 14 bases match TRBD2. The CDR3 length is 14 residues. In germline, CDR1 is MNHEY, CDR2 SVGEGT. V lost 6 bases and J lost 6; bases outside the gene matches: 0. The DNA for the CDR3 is TGTGCCAGCAGGACTAGCGGGAGGGCCGGGGAGCTGTTTTTT. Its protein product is CASRTSGRAGELFF.

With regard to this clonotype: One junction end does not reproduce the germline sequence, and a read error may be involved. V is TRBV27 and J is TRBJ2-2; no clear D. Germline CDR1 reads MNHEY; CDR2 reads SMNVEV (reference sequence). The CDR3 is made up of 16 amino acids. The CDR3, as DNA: TGTGCCAGCAGCCCCTTCCAGGCCGAAAACACCAGGGAGCTGTTTTTT. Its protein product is CASSPFQAENTRELFF.

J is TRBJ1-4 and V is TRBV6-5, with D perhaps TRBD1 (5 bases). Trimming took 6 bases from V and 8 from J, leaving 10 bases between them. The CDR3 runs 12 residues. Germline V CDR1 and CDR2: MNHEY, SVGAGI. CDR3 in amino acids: CASRGGREKLFF. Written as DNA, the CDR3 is TGTGCCAGCAGGGGGGGACGGGAAAAACTGTTTTTT.

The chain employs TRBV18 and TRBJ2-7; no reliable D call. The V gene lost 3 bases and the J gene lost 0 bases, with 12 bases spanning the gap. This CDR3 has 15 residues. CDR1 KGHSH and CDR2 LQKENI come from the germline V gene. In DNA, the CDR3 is TGTGCCAGCTCACCCGACTCTACCTTCTCCTACGAGCAGTACTTC. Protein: CASSPDSTFSYEQYF.

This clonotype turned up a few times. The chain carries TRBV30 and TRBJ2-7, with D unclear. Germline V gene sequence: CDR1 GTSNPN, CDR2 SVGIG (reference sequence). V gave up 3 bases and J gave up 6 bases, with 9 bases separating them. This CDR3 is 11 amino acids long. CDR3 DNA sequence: TGTGCCTGGAGAAGTTGGGGCGAGCAGTACTTC. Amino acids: CAWRSWGEQYF.

CDR3 DNA sequence: TGTGCCAGCAGTGTACAGGGGGGGTACGAGCAGTACTTC. The encoded protein is CASSVQGGYEQYF. This chain uses TRBV6-2 or TRBV6-3 with TRBJ2-7; perhaps TRBD1 as D (8 bases). V dropped 5 bases and J dropped 4 bases, with 12 bases sitting between them. CDR1 MNHEY and CDR2 SVGEGT come from the germline V gene. CDR3 length: 13 residues.

The CDR3 here is CASSSWAISYNEQFF. CDR3 sequence (DNA): TGTGCCAGCAGTTCATGGGCGATCTCCTACAATGAGCAGTTCTTC. The chain recombines TRBV28 with TRBJ2-1; D is undetermined. The germline CDR1 and CDR2 sequences are MDHEN and SYDVKM. The CDR3 is made up of 15 amino acids. V shed 4 bases and J shed 0 bases, with 10 bases lying between them. Filled out from reference TRBV28 and TRBJ2-1, the complete variable domain reads DVKVTQSSRYLVKRTGEKVFLECVQDMDHENMFWYRQDPGLGLRLIYFSYDVKMKEKGDIPEGYSVSREKKERFSLILESASTNQTSMYLCASSSWAISYNEQFFGPGTRLTVL.

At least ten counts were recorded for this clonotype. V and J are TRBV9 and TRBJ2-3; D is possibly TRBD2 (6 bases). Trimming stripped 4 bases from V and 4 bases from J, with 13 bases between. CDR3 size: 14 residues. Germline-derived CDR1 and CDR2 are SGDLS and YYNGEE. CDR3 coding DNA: TGTGCCAGCAGCCCGAGGGGAGGCGCAGATACGCAGTATTTT. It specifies CASSPRGGADTQYF.

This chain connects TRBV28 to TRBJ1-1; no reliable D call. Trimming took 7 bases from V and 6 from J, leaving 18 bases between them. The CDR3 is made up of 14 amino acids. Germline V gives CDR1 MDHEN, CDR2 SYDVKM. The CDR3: CASTHEDGVAEAFF. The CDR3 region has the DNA TGTGCCAGCACCCACGAAGATGGGGTGGCTGAAGCTTTCTTT.

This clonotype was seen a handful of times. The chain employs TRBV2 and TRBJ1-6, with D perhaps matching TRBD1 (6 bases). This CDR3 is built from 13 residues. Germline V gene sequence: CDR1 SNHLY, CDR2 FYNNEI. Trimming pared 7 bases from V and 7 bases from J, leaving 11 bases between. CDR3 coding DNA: TGTGCCAGCAATCCAGGGGACAATTCACCCCTCCACTTT. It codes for CASNPGDNSPLHF.

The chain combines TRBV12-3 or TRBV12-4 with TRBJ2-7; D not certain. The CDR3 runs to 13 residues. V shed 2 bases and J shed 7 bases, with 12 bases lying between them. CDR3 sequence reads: CASSLYRLGEQYF. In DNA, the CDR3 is TGTGCCAGCAGTTTATACCGCTTAGGGGAGCAGTACTTC.

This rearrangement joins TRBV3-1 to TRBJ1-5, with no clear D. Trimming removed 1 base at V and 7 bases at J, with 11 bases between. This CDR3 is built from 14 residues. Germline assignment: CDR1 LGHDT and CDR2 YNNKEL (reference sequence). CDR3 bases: TGTGCCAGCAGCCAAGGAGCGAGAGGCCAGCCCCAGCATTTT. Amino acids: CASSQGARGQPQHF. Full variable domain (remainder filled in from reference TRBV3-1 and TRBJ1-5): DTAVSQTPKYLVTQMGNDKSIKCEQNLGHDTMYWYKQDSKKFLKIMFSYNNKELIINETVPNRFSPKSPDKAHLNLHINSLELGDSAVYFCASSQGARGQPQHFGDGTRLSIL.

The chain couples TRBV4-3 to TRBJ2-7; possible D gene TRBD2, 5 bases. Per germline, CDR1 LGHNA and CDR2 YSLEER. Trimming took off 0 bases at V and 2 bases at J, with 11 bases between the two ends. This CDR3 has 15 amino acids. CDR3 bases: TGCGCCAGCAGCCAAGAAGTAGCGTATGCCTACGAGCAGTACTTC. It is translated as CASSQEVAYAYEQYF.

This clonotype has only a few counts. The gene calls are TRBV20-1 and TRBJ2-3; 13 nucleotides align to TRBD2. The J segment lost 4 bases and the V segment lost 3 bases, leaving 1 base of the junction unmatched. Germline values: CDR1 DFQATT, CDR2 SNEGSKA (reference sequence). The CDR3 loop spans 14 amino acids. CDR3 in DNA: TGCAGTGCTAGTACTAGCGGGGGGGCAGATACGCAGTATTTT. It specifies CSASTSGGADTQYF.

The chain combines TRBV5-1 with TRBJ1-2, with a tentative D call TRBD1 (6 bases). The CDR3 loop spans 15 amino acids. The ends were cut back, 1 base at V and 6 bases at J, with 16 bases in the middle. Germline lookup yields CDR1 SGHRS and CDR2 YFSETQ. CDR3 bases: TGCGCCAGCAGCTTGCCCACAGACACAGGGCATGGCTACACCTTC. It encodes CASSLPTDTGHGYTF.

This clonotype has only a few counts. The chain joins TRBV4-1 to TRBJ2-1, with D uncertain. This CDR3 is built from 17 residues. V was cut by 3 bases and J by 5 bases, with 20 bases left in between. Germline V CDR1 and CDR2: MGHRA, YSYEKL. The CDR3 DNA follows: TGCGCCAGCAGCCACTCCCGGTCCCTGATTAATAACAATGAGCAGTTCTTC. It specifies CASSHSRSLINNNEQFF.

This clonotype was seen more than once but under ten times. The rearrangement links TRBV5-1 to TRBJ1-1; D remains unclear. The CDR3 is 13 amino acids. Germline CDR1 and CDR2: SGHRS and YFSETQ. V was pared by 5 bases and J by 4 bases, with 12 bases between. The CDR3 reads CASRFGEVTEAFF. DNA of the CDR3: TGCGCCAGCAGGTTCGGGGAGGTCACTGAAGCTTTCTTT.

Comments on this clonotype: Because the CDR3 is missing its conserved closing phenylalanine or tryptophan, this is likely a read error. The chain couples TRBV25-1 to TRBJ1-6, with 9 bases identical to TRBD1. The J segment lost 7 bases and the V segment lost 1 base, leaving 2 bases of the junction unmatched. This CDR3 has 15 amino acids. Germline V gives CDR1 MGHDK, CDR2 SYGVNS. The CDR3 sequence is CASSELGTGNSPLHL. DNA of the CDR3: TGTGCCAGCAGTGAATTGGGGACAGGGAATTCACCCCTCCACCTT.

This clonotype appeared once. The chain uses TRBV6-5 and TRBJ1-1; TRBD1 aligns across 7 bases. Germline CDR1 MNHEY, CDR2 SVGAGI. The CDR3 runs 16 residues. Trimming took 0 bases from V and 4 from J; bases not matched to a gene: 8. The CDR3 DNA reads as TGTGCCAGCAGTTACTCGACTGACAGGGCGAGCACTGAAGCTTTCTTT. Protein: CASSYSTDRASTEAFF.

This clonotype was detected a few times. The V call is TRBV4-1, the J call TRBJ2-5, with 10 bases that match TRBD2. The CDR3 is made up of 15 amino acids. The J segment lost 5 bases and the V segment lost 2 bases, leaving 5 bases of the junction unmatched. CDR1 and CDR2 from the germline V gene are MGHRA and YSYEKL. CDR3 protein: CASSQTAGGQETQYF. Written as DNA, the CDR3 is TGCGCCAGCAGCCAAACAGCGGGGGGGCAGGAGACCCAGTACTTC.

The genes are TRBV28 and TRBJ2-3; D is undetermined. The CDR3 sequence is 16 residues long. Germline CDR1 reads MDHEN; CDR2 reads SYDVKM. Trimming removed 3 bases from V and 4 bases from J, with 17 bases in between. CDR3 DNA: TGTGCCAGCAGTTTTTGGGCTAGTAATGACCCAGATACGCAGTATTTT. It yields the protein CASSFWASNDPDTQYF.

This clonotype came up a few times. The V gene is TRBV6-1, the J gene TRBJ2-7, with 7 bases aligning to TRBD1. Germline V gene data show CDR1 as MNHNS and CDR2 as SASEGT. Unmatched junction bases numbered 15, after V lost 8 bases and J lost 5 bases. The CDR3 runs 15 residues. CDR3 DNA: TGTGCCAGCTATAGGAGCCGGGACAGTCTGCACGAGCAGTACTTC. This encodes CASYRSRDSLHEQYF.

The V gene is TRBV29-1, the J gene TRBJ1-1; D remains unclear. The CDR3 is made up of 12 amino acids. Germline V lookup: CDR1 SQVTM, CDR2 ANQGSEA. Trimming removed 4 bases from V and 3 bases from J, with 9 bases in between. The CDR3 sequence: CSVVGGDTEAFF. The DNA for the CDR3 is TGCAGCGTTGTTGGTGGTGACACTGAAGCTTTCTTT.

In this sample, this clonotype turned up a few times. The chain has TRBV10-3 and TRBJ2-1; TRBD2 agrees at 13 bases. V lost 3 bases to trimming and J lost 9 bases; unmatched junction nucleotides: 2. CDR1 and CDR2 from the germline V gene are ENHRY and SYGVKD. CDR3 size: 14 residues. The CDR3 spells CAISELAGGGEQFF. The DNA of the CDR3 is TGTGCCATCAGTGAACTAGCGGGAGGGGGTGAGCAGTTCTTC.

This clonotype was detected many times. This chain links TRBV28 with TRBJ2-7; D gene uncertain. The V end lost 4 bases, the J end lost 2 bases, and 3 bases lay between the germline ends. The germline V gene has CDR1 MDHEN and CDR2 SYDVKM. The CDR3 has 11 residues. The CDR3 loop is CASSSPYEQYF. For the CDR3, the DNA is TGTGCCAGCAGTTCCCCCTACGAGCAGTACTTC.

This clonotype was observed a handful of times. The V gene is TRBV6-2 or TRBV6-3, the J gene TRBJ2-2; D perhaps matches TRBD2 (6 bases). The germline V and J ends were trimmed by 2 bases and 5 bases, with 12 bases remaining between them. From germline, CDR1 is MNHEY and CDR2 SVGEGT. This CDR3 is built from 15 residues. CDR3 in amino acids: CASSYPQSGTGELFF. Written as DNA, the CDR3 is TGTGCCAGCAGTTACCCACAGAGCGGGACCGGGGAGCTGTTTTTT.

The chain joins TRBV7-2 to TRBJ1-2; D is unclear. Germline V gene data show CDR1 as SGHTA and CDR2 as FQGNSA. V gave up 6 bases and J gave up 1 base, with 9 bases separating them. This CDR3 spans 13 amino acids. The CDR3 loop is CASSSGSNYGYTF. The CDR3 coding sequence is TGTGCCAGCAGTTCCGGGAGTAACTATGGCTACACCTTC.